This T cell receptor (beta chain) was captured by sequencing in a study of cytomegalovirus exposure and HLA in healthy donors. Study at large: Falling in the Caucasian-associated ancestry cluster were approximately 84% of around 370 genotyped donors.

Regarding this clone: Its cognate antigen is unknown.

It was with 60 Vbeta and 13 Jbeta primers that the PCR ran. In the original processing: Among the unique TCR beta chains that a later analysis counted, about 81 million in all, about 11 million were shared. The protocol was immunoSEQ multiplex PCR, while the TCRdb copy is restricted to in-frame clones and leaves out a portion. V and J calls and clone size are those listed in that table; D and trimming were worked out from the DNA. This sample has approximately 160,000 clones; about 80% occur once, and the top ten carry approximately 10%. Trimming pared 3 bases from V and 2 bases from J, leaving 8 bases between. The CDR3 covers 13 residues. CDR1 and CDR2 from the germline V gene are KGHSH and LQKENI. Study conclusions and caveats: Per published accounts, TCR beta sequences correctly predicted the HLA-A and HLA-B alleles of most subjects. Later analysis associated a missense DCLRE1C variant with TCR beta V- and J-gene trimming.

The sequence was collected from a man younger than 30 in good health and CMV-seropositive. The V call is TRBV18, the J call TRBJ2-7; the D is unclear. The sample comprised PBMCs. DNA of the CDR3: TGTGCCAGCTCACCCCCAGGTACCTACGAGCAGTACTTC. Amino acids: CASSPPGTYEQYF. Full variable domain (missing parts from reference TRBV18 and TRBJ2-7): NAGVMQNPRHLVRRRGQEARLRCSPMKGHSHVYWYRQLPEEGLKFMVYLQKENIIDESGMPKERFSAEFPKEGPSILRIQQVVRGDSAAYFCASSPPGTYEQYFGPGTRLTVT.